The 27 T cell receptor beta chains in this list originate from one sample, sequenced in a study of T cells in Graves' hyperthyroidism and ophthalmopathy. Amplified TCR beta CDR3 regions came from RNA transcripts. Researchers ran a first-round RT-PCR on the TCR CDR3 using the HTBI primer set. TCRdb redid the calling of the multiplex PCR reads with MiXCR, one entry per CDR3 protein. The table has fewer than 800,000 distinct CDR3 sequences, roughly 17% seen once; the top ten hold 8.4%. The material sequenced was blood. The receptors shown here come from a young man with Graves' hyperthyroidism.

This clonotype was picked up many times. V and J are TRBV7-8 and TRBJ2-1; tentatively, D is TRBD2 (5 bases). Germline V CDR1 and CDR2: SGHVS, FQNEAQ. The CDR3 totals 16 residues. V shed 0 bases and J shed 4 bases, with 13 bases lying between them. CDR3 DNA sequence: TGTGCCAGCAGCTTAGCGTGGGGTTCGGGATACAATGAGCAGTTCTTC. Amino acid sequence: CASSLAWGSGYNEQFF. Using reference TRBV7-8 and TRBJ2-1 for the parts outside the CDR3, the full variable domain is GAGVSQSPRYKVAKRGQDVALRCDPISGHVSLFWYQQALGQGPEFLTYFQNEAQLDKSGLPSDRFFAERPEGSVSTLKIQRTQQEDSAVYLCASSLAWGSGYNEQFFGPGTRLTVL.

The CDR3, as DNA: TGTGCCAGCAGAAGGGCGGTCTATGGCTACACCTTC. Protein: CASRRAVYGYTF. The genes are TRBV5-8 and TRBJ1-2, with D uncertain. V was clipped by 5 bases and J by 4 bases, with 9 bases between them. Germline V gives CDR1 SGHTS, CDR2 YDEGEE. The CDR3 is made up of 12 amino acids.

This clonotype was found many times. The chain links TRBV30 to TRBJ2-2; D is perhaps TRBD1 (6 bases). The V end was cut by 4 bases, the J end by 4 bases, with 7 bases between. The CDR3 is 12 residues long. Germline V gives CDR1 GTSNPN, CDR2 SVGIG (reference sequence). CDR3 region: CAWIGGTGELFF. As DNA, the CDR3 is TGTGCCTGGATAGGGGGCACCGGGGAGCTGTTTTTT.

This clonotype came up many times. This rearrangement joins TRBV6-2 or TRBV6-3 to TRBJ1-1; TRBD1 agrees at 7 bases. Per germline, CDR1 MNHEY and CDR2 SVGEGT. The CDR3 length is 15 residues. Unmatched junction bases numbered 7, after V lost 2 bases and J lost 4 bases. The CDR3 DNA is TGTGCCAGCAGTTACCCCAACAGGGGAGGCACTGAAGCTTTCTTT. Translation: CASSYPNRGGTEAFF.

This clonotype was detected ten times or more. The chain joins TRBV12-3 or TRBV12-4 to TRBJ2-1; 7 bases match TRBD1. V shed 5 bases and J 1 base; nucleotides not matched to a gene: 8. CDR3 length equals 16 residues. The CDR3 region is CASSPNRQGSYNEQFF. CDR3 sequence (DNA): TGTGCCAGCAGTCCTAATCGACAGGGATCCTACAATGAGCAGTTCTTC.

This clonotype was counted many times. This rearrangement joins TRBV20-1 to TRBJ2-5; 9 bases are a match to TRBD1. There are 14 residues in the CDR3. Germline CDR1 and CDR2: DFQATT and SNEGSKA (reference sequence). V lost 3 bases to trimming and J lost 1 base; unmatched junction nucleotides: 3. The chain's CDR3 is CSASRDRVQETQYF. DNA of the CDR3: TGCAGTGCTAGCCGGGACAGGGTCCAAGAGACCCAGTACTTC.

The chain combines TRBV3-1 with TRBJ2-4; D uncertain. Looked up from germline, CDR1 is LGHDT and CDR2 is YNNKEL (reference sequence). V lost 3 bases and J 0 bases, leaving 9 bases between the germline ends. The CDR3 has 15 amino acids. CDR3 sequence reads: CASSQKVVAKNIQYF. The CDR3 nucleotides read TGTGCCAGCAGCCAGAAGGTTGTAGCCAAAAACATTCAGTACTTC.

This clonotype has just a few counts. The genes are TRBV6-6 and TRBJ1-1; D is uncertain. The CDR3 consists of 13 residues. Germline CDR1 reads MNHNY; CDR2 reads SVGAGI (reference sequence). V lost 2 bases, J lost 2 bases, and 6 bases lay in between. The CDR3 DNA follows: TGTGCCAGCAGTTACGATGGTAACACTGAAGCTTTCTTT. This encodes CASSYDGNTEAFF.

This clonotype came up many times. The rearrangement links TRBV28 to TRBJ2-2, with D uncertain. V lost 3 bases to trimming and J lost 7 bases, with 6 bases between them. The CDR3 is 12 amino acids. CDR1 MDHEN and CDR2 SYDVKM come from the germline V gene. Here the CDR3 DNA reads TGTGCCAGCAGTTTGAAAGGCGGGGAGCTGTTTTTT. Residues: CASSLKGGELFF.

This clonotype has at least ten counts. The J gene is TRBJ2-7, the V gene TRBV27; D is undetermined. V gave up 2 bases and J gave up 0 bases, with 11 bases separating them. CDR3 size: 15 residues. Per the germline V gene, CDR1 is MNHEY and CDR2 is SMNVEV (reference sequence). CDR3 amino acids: CASSLKVQSSYEQYF. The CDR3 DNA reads TGTGCCAGCAGTTTAAAGGTCCAGAGCTCCTACGAGCAGTACTTC.

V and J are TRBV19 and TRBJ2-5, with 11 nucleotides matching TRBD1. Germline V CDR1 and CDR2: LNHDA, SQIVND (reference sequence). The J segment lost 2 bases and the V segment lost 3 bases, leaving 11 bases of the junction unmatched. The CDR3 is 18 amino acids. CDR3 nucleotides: TGTGCCAGTAGTATTCTAGCGGGACAGGGGGGATTACAAGAGACCCAGTACTTC. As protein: CASSILAGQGGLQETQYF.

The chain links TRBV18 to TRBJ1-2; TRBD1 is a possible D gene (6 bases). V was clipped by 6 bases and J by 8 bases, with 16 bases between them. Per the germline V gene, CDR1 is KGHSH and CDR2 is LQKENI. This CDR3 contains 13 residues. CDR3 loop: CASSPTGMRGYTF. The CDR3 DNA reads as TGTGCCAGCTCGCCTACAGGGATGCGGGGCTACACCTTC.

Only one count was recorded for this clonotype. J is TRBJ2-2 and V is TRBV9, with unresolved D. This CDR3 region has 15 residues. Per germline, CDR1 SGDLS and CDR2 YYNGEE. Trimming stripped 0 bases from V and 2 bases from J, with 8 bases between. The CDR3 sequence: CASSVAVSNTGELFF. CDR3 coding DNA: TGTGCCAGCAGCGTAGCGGTTTCAAACACCGGGGAGCTGTTTTTT.

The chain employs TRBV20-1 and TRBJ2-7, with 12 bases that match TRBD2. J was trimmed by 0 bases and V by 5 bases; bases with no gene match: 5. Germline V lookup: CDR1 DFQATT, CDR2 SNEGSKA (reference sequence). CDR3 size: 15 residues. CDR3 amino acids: CSAGTSGSYSYEQYF. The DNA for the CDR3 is TGCAGTGCTGGGACTAGCGGGTCTTACTCCTACGAGCAGTACTTC.

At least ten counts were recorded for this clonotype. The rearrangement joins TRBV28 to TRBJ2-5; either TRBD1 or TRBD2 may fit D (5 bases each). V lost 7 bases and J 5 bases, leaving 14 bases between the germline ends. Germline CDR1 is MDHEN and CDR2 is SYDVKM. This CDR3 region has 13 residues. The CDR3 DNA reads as TGTGCCAGCACCCCCTGGGACGATGAGACCCAGTACTTC. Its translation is CASTPWDDETQYF.

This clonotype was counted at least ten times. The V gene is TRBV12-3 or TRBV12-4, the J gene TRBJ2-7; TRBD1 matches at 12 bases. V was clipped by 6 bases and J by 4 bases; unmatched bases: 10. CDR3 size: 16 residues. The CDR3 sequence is CASSPLGTGGLYEQYF. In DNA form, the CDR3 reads TGTGCCAGCAGCCCTCTAGGGACAGGGGGCTTATACGAGCAGTACTTC.

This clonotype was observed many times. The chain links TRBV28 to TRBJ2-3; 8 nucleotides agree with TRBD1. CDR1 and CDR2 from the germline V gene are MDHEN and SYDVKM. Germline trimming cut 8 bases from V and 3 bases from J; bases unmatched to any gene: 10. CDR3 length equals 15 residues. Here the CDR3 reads CASGRDRMMTDTQYF. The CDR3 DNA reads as TGTGCCAGCGGCAGGGACAGGATGATGACAGATACGCAGTATTTT.

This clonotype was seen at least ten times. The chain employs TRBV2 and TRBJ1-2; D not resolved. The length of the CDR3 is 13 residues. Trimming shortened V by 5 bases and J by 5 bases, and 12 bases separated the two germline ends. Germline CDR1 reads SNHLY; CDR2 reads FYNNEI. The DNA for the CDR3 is TGTGCCAGCAGTCAACAGAGTCGGTATGGCTACACCTTC. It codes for CASSQQSRYGYTF. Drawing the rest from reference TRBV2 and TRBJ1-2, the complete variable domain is EPEVTQTPSHQVTQMGQEVILRCVPISNHLYFYWYRQILGQKVEFLVSFYNNEISEKSEIFDDQFSVERPDGSNFTLKIRSTKLEDSAMYFCASSQQSRYGYTFGSGTRLTVV.

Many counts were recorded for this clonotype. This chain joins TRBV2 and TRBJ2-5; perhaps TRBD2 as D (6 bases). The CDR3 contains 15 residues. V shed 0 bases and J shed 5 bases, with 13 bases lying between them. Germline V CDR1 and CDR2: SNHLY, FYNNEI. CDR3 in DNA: TGTGCCAGCAGTGAAGCAGCGGGTACAAGGGAGACCCAGTACTTC. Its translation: CASSEAAGTRETQYF. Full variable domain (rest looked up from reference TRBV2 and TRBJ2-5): EPEVTQTPSHQVTQMGQEVILRCVPISNHLYFYWYRQILGQKVEFLVSFYNNEISEKSEIFDDQFSVERPDGSNFTLKIRSTKLEDSAMYFCASSEAAGTRETQYFGPGTRLLVL.

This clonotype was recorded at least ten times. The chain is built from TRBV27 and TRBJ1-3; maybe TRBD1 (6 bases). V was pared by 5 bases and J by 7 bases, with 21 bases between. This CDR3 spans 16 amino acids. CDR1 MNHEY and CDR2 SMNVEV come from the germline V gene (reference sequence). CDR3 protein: CASSPLMGGKANTIYF. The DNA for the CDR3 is TGTGCCAGCAGTCCTCTTATGGGGGGCAAAGCGAACACCATATATTTT.

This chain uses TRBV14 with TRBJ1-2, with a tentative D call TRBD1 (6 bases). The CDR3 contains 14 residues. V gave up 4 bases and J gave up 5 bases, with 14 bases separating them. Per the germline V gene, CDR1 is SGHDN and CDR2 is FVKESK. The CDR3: CASSRFQGSYGYTF. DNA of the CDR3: TGTGCCAGCAGCCGCTTTCAGGGGAGTTATGGCTACACCTTC.

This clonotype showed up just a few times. CDR3 region: CASSLVGTALEQYF. In DNA, the CDR3 is TGCGCCAGCAGCTTGGTAGGGACGGCTCTCGAGCAGTACTTC. The genes are TRBV5-1 and TRBJ2-7; the D call may be TRBD1 or TRBD2 (5 bases each). Germline V gene sequence: CDR1 SGHRS, CDR2 YFSETQ. The CDR3 extends over 14 amino acids. The germline V and J ends were trimmed by 0 bases and 6 bases, with 13 bases remaining between them.

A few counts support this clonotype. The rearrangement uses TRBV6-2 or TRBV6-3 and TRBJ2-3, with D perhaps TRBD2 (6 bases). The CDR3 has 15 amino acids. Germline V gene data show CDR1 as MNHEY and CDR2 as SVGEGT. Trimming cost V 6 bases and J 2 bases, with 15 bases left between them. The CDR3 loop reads CASSQDWEDTDTQYF. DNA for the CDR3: TGTGCCAGCAGCCAGGACTGGGAGGACACAGATACGCAGTATTTT.

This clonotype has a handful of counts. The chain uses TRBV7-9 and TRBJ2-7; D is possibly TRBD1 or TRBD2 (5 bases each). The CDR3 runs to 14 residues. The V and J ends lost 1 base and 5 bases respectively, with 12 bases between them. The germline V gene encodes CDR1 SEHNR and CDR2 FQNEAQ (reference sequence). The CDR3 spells CASSLGVWGNEQYF. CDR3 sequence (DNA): TGTGCCAGCAGCTTAGGAGTCTGGGGGAACGAGCAGTACTTC. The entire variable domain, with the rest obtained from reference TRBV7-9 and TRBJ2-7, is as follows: DTGVSQNPRHKITKRGQNVTFRCDPISEHNRLYWYRQTLGQGPEFLTYFQNEAQLEKSRLLSDRFSAERPKGSFSTLEIQRTEQGDSAMYLCASSLGVWGNEQYFGPGTRLTVT.

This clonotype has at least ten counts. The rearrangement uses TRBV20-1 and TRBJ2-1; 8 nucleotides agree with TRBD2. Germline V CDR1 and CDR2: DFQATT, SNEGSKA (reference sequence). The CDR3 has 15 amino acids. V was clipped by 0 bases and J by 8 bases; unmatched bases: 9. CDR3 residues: CSARDAREAGDEQFF. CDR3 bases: TGCAGTGCTAGAGATGCGCGGGAGGCGGGTGATGAGCAGTTCTTC.

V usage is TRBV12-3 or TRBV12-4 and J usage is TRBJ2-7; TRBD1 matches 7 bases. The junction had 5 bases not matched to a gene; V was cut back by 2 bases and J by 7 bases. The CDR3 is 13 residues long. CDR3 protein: CASSLLQGREQYF. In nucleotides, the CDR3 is TGTGCCAGCAGTTTATTACAGGGGCGAGAGCAGTACTTC.

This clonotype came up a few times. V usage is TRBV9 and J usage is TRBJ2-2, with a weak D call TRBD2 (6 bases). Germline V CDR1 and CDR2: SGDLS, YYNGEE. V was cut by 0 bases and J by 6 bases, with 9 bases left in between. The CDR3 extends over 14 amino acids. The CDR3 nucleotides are TGTGCCAGCAGCGTAGGTCTAGCGTCCGGGGAGCTGTTTTTT. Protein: CASSVGLASGELFF. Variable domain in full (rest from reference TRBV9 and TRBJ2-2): DSGVTQTPKHLITATGQRVTLRCSPRSGDLSVYWYQQSLDQGLQFLIQYYNGEERAKGNILERFSAQQFPDLHSELNLSSLELGDSALYFCASSVGLASGELFFGEGSRLTVL.